This TCR beta chain was captured by sequencing in a study of CD8+ T cells in alopecia areata. Treatment meaning: oral pan-JAK inhibitor, 5-10 mg twice daily. Extracted from the samples, RNA was reverse transcribed into cDNA to serve as the sequencing template. Using immunoSEQ multiplex PCR, the repertoire was profiled, and TCRdb retains in-frame clones only, with some absent. The repertoire holds roughly 64,000 clones, with more than 45% as singletons. Study outcomes and limitations: Persistence in scalp and blood during tofacitinib was observed for many expanded lesional clones.

V was clipped by 5 bases and J by 4 bases, with 20 bases between them. Germline V gene sequence: CDR1 SGHVS, CDR2 FQNEAQ. The CDR3 length is 16 residues. Comments on this clone: Its antigen is not known.

The sequenced sample was CD8+ T cells sorted from blood, obtained at approximately week 37, from a patient treated with tofacitinib. The receptor comes from a human donor with alopecia areata. The rearrangement joins TRBV7-8 to TRBJ2-5; tentatively, D is TRBD1 or TRBD2 (6 bases each). This chain's CDR3 is CASSDRLRVGGETQYF. The CDR3 DNA is TGTGCCAGCAGCGACAGGCTCAGGGTGGGGGGAGAGACCCAGTACTTC.